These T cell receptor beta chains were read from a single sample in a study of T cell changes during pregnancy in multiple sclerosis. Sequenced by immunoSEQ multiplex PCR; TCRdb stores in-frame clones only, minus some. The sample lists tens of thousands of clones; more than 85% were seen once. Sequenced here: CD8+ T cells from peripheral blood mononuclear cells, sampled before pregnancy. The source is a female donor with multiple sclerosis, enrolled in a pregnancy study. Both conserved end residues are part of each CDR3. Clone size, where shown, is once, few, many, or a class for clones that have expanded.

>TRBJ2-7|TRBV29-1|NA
CSVVAPGSSYEQYF
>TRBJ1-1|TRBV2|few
CASSDREGTEAFF
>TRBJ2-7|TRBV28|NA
CASTPRSTEQYF
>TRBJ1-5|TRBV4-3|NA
CASSQERTTNQPQHF
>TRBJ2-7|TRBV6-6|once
CASSYSLRDIFYEQYF
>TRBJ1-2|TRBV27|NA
CASSLAGTDYDGYTF
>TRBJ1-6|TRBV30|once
CAWSVGAGGVLSSPLHF
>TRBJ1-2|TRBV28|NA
CASSPLVKIAPYGYTF
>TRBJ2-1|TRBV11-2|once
CASSLMNRGHEQFF
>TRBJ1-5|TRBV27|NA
CASSLSDSLNQPQHF